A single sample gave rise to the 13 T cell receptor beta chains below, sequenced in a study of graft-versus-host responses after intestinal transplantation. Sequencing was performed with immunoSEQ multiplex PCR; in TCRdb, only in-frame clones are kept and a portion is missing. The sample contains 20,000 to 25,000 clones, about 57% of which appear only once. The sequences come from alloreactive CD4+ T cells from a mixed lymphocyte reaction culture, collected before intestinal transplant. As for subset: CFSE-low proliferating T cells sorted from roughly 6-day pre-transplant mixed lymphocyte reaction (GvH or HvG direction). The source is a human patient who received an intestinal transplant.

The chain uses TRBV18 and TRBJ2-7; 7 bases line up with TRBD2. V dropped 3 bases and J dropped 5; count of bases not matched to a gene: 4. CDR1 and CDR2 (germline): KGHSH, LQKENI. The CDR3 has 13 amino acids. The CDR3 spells CASSPTSAHEQYF. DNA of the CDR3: TGTGCCAGCTCACCTACTAGCGCCCACGAGCAGTACTTC.

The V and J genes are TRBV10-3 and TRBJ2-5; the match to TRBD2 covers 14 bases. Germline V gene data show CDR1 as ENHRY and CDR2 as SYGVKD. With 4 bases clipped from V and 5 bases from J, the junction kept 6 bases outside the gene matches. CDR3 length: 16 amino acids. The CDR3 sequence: CAISGTSGGLAETQYF. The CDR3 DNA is TGTGCCATCAGTGGGACTAGCGGGGGGTTGGCGGAGACCCAGTACTTC.

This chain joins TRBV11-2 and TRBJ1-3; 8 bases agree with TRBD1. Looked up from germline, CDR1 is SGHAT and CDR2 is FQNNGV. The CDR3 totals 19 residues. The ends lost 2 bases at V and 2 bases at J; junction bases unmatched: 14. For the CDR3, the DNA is TGTGCCAGCAGCTTACTCCTTATTGGACAGGGTTTTGCTGGAAACACCATATATTTT. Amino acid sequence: CASSLLLIGQGFAGNTIYF.

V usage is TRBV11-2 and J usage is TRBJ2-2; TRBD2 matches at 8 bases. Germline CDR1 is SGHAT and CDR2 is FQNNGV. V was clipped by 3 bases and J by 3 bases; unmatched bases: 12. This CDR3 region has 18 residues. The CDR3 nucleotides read TGTGCCAGCAGCTTTGCAAGGGGCACTAGCGGATACACCGGGGAGCTGTTTTTT. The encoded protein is CASSFARGTSGYTGELFF.

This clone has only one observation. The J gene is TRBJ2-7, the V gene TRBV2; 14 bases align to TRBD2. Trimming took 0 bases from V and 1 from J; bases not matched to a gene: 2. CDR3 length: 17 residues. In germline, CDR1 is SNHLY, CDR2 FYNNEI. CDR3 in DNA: TGTGCCAGCAGTGAAGCGGGACTAGCGGGAGTATCCTACGAGCAGTACTTC. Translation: CASSEAGLAGVSYEQYF.

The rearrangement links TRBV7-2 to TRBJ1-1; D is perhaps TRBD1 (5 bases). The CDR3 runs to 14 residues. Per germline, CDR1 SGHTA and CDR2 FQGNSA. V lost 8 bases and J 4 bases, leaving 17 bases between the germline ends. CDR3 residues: CASGPGWRGTEAFF. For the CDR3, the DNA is TGTGCCAGCGGCCCGGGGTGGAGGGGCACTGAAGCTTTCTTT.

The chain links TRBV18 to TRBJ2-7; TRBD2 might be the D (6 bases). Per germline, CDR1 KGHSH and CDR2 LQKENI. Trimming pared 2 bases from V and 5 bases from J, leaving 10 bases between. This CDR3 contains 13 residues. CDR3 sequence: CASSPGGQDEQYF. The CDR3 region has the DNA TGTGCCAGCTCACCAGGAGGGCAGGACGAGCAGTACTTC.

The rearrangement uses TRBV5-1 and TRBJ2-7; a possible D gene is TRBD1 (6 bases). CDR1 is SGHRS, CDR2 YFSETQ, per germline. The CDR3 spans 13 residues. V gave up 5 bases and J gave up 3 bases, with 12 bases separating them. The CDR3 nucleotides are TGCGCCAGCAGGATTGGACAGCTCTACGAGCAGTACTTC. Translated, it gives CASRIGQLYEQYF.

This chain's CDR3 is CAWSARQGGQPQHF. CDR3 coding DNA: TGTGCCTGGAGTGCCCGACAGGGTGGTCAGCCCCAGCATTTT. The V gene is TRBV30, the J gene TRBJ1-5, with TRBD1 matching 7 bases. CDR1 and CDR2 from the germline V gene are GTSNPN and SVGIG (reference sequence). The length of the CDR3 is 14 residues. J was trimmed by 6 bases and V by 1 base; bases with no gene match: 6. Looking up the rest from reference TRBV30 and TRBJ1-5 gives the full variable domain: SQTIHQWPATLVQPVGSPLSLECTVEGTSNPNLYWYRQAAGRGLQLLFYSVGIGQISSEVPQNLSASRPQDRQFILSSKKLLLSDSGFYLCAWSARQGGQPQHFGDGTRLSIL.

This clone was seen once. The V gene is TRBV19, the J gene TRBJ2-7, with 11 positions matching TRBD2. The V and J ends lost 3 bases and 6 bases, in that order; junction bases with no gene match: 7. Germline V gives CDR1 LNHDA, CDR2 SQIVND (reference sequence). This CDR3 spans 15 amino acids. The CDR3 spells CASSISKLAGAEQYF. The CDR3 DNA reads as TGTGCCAGTAGTATTTCGAAACTAGCGGGAGCCGAGCAGTACTTC.

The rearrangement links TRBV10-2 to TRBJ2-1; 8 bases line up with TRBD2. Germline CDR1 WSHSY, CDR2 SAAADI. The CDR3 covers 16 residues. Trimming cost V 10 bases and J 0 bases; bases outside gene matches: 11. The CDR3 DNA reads TGCGCCACCCATCGACTAGCGAGTAGCTCCTACAATGAGCAGTTCTTC. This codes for CATHRLASSSYNEQFF.

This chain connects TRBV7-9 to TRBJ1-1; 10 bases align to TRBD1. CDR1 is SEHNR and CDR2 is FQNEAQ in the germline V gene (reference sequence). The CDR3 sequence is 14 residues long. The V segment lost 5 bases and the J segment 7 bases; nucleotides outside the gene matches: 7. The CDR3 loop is CASSPGQGWVEAFF. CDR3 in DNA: TGTGCCAGCAGCCCGGGACAGGGGTGGGTTGAAGCTTTCTTT. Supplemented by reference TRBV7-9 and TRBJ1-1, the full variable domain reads DTGVSQNPRHKITKRGQNVTFRCDPISEHNRLYWYRQTLGQGPEFLTYFQNEAQLEKSRLLSDRFSAERPKGSFSTLEIQRTEQGDSAMYLCASSPGQGWVEAFFGQGTRLTVV.

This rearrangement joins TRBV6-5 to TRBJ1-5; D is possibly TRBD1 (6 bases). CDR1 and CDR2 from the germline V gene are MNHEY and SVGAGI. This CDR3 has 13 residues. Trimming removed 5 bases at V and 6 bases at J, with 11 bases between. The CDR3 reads CASSPQGTQPQHF. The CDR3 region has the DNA TGTGCCAGCAGTCCACAGGGAACTCAGCCCCAGCATTTT.